This paragraph reports one TCR beta chain. Additional DNA sequences in this sample encode the identical CDR3. These data come from a study of blood T cell repertoires in COVID-19. Generated by immunoSEQ multiplex PCR, the TCRdb table keeps only in-frame clones and is missing some. The sample records approximately 150,000 clones, 75% to 85% being singletons. Sequencing was done on a sample of peripheral blood. This receptor was obtained from a woman in her 50s with acute or convalescent COVID-19.

In DNA form, the CDR3 reads TGTGCCAGCAGTTACTCAGCAACGGGACTGAACAATCAGCCCCAGCATTTT. Translating gives CASSYSATGLNNQPQHF. This sequence joins TRBV6-2 or TRBV6-3 and TRBJ1-5; D may be TRBD1 (5 bases). CDR3 length: 17 residues. Trimming pared 0 bases from V and 3 bases from J, leaving 15 bases between. CDR1 and CDR2 (germline): MNHEY, SVGEGT.